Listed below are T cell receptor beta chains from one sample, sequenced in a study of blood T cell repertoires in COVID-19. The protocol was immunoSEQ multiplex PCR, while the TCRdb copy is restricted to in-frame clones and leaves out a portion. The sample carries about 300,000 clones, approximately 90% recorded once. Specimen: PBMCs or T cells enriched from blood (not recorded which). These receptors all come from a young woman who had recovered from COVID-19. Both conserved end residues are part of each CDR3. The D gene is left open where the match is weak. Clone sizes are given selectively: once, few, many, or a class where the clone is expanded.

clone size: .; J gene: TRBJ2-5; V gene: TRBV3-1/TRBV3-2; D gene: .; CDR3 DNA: TGTGCCAGCAGCCAGGCCGGGGGACTGGAGACCCAGTACTTC; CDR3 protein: CASSQAGGLETQYF
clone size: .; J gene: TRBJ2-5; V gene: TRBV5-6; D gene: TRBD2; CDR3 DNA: TGTGCCAGCAGCTTGGGGACTAGCGGGAGAGTAGGGACCCAGTACTTC; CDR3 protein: CASSLGTSGRVGTQYF
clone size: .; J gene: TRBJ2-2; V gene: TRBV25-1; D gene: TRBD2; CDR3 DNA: TGTGCCAGCAGTGAATCCGTGGGAGGGCCAAGCGGGGAGCTGTTTTTT; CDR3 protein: CASSESVGGPSGELFF
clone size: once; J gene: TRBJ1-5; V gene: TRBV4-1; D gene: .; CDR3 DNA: TGCGCCAGCAGCCAAGCGTTCGGCAATCAGCCCCAGCATTTT; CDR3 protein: CASSQAFGNQPQHF
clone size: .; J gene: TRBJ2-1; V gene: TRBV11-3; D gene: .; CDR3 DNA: TGTGCCAGCAGCTTAGGCGGTTACAATGAGCAGTTCTTC; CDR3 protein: CASSLGGYNEQFF
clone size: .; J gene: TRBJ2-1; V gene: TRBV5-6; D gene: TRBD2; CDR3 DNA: TGTGCCAGCAGCTTGGAGGCTAGCGGGACCAATGAGCAGTTCTTC; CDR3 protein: CASSLEASGTNEQFF
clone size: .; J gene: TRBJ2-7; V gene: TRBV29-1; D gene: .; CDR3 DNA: TGCAGCTTTCGGGACTCAGGCGGCTCCTACGAGCAGTACTTC; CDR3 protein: CSFRDSGGSYEQYF
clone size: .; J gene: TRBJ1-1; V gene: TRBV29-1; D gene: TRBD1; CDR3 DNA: TGCAGCGTACGGACAGGGGGCACGGTGAACACTGAAGCTTTCTTT; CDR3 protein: CSVRTGGTVNTEAFF
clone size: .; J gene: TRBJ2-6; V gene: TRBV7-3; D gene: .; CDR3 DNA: TGTGCCAGCAGCGCCCCGAGGCGCTCTGGGGCCAACGTCCTGACTTTC; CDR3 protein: CASSAPRRSGANVLTF
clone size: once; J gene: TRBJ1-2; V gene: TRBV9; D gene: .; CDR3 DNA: TGTGCCAGCAGCCCCGGTGGTAACTATGGCTACACCTTC; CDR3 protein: CASSPGGNYGYTF
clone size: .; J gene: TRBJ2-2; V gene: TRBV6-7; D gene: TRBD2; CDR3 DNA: TGTGCCAGCACCCCTAACCTCTCAGCGGGAGATGGCACCGGGGAGCTGTTTTTT; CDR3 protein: CASTPNLSAGDGTGELFF
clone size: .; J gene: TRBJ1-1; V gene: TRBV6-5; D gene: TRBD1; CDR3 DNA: TGTGCCAGCAGAATCCTACAGGGGAGAGACACTGAAGCTTTCTTT; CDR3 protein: CASRILQGRDTEAFF
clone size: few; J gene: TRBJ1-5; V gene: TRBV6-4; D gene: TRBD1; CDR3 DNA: TGTGCCAGCAGTGCTAACAGGGGTCAGCCCCAGCATTTT; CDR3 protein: CASSANRGQPQHF
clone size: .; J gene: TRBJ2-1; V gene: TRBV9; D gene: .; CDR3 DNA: TGTGCCAGCAGCTCGGGACTGGGAACCTACAATGAGCAGTTCTTC; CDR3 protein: CASSSGLGTYNEQFF
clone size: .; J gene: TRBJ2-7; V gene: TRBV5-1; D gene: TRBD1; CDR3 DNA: TGCGCCAGCAGCATAGCAGGGGGAACTCGGGACGAGCAGTACTTC; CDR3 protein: CASSIAGGTRDEQYF
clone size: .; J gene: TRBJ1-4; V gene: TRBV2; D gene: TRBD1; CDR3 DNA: TGTGCCAGCAGTTCTCAGGGGGCGAGGATTGAAAAACTGTTTTTT; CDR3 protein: CASSSQGARIEKLFF
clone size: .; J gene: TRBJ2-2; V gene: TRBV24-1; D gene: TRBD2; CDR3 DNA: TGTGCCACCAGTGACCCACTAGCGGGAGACACCGGGGAGCTGTTTTTT; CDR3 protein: CATSDPLAGDTGELFF
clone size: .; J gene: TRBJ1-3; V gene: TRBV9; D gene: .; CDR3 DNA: TGTGCCAGCAGCCCCCTCAGCTGGGCCTCTGGAAACACCATATATTTT; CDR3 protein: CASSPLSWASGNTIYF
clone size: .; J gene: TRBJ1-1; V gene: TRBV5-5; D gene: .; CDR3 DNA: TGTGCCAGCAGGCACAGCGGGAACACTGAAGCTTTCTTT; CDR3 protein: CASRHSGNTEAFF
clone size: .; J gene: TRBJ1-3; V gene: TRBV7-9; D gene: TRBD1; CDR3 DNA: TGTGCCAGCAGCTCGACGGGACAGGGGGCATCGTATGGAAACACCATATATTTT; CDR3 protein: CASSSTGQGASYGNTIYF
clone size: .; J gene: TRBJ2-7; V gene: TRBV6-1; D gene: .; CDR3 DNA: TGTGCCAGCAGTGAGGGAGAGACCTACGAGCAGTACTTC; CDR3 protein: CASSEGETYEQYF
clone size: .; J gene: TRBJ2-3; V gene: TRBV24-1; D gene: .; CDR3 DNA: TGTGCCACCAGTGATGGTGGCAGGGGCACAGATACGCAGTATTTT; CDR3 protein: CATSDGGRGTDTQYF
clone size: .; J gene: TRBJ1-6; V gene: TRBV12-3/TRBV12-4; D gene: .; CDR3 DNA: TGTGCCAGCATACAGGGAAACAATTCACCCCTCCACTTT; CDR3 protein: CASIQGNNSPLHF
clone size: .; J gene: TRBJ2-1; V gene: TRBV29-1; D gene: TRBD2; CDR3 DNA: TGCAGCGTTGACTCTAGCGGCTACAATGAGCAGTTCTTC; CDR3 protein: CSVDSSGYNEQFF
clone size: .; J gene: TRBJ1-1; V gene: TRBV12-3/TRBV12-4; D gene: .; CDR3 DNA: TGTGCCAGCAGCCGCGCATGGACTGAAGCTTTCTTT; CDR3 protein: CASSRAWTEAFF